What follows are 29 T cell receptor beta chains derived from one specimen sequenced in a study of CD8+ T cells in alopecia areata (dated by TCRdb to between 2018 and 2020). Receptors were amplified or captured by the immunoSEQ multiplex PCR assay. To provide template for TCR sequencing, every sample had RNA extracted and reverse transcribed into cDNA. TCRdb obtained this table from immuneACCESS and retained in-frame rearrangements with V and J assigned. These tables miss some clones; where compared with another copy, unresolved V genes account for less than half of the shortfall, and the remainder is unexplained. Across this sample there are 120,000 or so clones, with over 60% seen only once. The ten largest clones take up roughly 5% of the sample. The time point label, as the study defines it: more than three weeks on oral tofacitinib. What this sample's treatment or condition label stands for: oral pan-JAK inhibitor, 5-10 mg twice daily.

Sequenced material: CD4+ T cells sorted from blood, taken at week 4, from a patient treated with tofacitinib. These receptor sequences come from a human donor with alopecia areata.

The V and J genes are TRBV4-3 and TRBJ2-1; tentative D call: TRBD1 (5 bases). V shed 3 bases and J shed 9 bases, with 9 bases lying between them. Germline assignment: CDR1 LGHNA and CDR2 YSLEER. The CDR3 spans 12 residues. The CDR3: CASSHQGGEQFF. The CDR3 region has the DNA TGCGCCAGCAGCCATCAGGGTGGTGAGCAGTTCTTC.

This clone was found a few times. In DNA form, the CDR3 reads TGTGCCAGCACCATCCCAATCGGCGGCCAAGAGACCCAGTACTTC. It specifies CASTIPIGGQETQYF. The rearrangement links TRBV7-9 to TRBJ2-5; D unclear. Between the trimmed V and J ends, which lost 7 bases and 1 base, there was a span of 16 bases. CDR1 and CDR2 (germline): SEHNR, FQNEAQ (reference sequence). The CDR3 runs to 15 residues.

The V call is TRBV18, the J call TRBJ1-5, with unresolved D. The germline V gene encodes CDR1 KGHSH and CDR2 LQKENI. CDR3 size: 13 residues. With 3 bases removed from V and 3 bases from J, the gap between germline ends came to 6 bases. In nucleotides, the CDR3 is TGTGCCAGCTCACCGCTTTCCAATCAGCCCCAGCATTTT. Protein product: CASSPLSNQPQHF. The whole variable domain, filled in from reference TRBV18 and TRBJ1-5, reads NAGVMQNPRHLVRRRGQEARLRCSPMKGHSHVYWYRQLPEEGLKFMVYLQKENIIDESGMPKERFSAEFPKEGPSILRIQQVVRGDSAAYFCASSPLSNQPQHFGDGTRLSIL.

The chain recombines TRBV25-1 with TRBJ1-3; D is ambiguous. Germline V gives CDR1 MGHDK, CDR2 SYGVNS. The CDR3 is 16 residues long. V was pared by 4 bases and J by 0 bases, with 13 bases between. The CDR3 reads CASSGGWENSGNTIYF. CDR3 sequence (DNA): TGTGCCAGCAGTGGAGGTTGGGAGAACTCTGGAAACACCATATATTTT.

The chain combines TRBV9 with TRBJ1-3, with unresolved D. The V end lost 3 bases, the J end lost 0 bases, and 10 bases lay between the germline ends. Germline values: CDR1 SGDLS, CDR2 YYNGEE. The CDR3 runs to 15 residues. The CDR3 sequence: CASSAHSISGNTIYF. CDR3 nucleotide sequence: TGTGCCAGCAGCGCCCACAGCATCTCTGGAAACACCATATATTTT.

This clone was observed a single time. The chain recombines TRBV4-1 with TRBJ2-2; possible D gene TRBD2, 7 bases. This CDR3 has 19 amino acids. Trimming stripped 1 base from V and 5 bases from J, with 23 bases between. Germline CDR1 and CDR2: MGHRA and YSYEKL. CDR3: CASSQAVRGAGLETGELFF. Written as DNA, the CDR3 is TGCGCCAGCAGCCAAGCGGTTCGGGGGGCCGGGTTAGAAACCGGGGAGCTGTTTTTT.

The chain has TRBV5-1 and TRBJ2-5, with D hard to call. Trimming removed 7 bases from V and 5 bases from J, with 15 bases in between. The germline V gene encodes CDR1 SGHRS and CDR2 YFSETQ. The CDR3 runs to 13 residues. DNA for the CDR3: TGCGCCAGCGCCAACTCCCCAACGGAGACCCAGTACTTC. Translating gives CASANSPTETQYF.

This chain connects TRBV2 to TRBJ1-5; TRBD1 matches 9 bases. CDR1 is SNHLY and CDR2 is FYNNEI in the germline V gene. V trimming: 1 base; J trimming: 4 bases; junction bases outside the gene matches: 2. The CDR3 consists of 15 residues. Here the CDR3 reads CASSEVGTGNQPQHF. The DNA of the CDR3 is TGTGCCAGCAGTGAAGTCGGGACAGGGAATCAGCCCCAGCATTTT.

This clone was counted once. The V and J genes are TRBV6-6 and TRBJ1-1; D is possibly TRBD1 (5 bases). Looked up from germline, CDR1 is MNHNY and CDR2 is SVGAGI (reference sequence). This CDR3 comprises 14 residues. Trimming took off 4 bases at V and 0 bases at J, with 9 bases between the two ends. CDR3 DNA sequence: TGTGCCAGCAGTTTGGGGGGGGTGAACACTGAAGCTTTCTTT. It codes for CASSLGGVNTEAFF.

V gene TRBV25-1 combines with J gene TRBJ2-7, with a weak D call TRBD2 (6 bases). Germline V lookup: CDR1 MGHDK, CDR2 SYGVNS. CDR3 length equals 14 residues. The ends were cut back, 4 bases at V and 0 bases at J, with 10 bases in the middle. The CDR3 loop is CASSGTGASYEQYF. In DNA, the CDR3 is TGTGCCAGCAGTGGGACGGGAGCCTCCTACGAGCAGTACTTC.

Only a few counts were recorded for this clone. CDR3 amino acids: CASTQGSNNQPQHF. CDR3 in DNA: TGTGCCAGCACACAGGGATCGAACAATCAGCCCCAGCATTTT. This sequence joins TRBV28 and TRBJ1-5; TRBD1 is a possible D gene (6 bases). Per germline, CDR1 MDHEN and CDR2 SYDVKM. The CDR3 sequence is 14 residues long. V lost 7 bases to trimming and J lost 3 bases, with 13 bases between them.

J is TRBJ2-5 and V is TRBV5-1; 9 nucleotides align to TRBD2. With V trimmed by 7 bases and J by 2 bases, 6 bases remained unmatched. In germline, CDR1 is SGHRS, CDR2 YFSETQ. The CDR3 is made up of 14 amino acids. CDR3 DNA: TGCGCCAGCCGCGAGACTAGCGGACAAGAGACCCAGTACTTC. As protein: CASRETSGQETQYF.

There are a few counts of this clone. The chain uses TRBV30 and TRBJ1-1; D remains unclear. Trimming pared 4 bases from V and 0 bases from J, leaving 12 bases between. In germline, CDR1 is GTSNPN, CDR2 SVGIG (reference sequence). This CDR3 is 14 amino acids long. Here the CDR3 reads CAWTHDGMNTEAFF. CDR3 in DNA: TGTGCCTGGACTCACGACGGAATGAACACTGAAGCTTTCTTT.

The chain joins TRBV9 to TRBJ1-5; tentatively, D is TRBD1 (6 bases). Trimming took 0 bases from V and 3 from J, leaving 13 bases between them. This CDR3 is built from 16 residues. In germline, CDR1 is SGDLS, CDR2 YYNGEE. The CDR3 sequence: CASSVERGEDNQPQHF. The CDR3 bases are TGTGCCAGCAGCGTAGAAAGGGGGGAGGACAATCAGCCCCAGCATTTT.

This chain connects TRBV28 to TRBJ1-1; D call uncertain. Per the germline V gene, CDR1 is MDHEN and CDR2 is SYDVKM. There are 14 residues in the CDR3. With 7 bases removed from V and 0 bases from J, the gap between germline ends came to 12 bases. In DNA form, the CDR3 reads TGTGCCAGCACCCAAGGTGTGATGAACACTGAAGCTTTCTTT. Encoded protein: CASTQGVMNTEAFF. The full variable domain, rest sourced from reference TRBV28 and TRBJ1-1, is DVKVTQSSRYLVKRTGEKVFLECVQDMDHENMFWYRQDPGLGLRLIYFSYDVKMKEKGDIPEGYSVSREKKERFSLILESASTNQTSMYLCASTQGVMNTEAFFGQGTRLTVV.

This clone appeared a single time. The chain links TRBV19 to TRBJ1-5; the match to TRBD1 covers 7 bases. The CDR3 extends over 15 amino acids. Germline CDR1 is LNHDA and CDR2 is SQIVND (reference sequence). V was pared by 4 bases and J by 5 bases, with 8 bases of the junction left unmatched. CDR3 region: CASSKYTGEDQPQHF. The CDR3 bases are TGTGCCAGTAGTAAGTACACAGGGGAGGATCAGCCCCAGCATTTT.

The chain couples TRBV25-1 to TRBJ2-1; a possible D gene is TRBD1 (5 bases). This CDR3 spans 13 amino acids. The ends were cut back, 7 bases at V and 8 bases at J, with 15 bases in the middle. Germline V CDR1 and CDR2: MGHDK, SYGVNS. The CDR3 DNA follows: TGTGCCAGCATGTCTTCGTGGGGCGATGAGCAGTTCTTC. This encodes CASMSSWGDEQFF.

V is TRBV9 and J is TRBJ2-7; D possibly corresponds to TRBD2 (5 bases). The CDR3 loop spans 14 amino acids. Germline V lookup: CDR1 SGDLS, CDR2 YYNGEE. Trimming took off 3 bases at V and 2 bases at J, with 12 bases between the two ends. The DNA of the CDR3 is TGTGCCAGCAGCGAAAGCGGCACGACCTACGAGCAGTACTTC. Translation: CASSESGTTYEQYF. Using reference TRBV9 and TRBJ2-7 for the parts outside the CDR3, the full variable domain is DSGVTQTPKHLITATGQRVTLRCSPRSGDLSVYWYQQSLDQGLQFLIQYYNGEERAKGNILERFSAQQFPDLHSELNLSSLELGDSALYFCASSESGTTYEQYFGPGTRLTVT.

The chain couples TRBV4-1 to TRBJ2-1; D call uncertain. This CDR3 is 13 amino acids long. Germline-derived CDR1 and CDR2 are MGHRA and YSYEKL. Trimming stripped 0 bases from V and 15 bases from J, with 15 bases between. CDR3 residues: CASSQEFPIRPFF. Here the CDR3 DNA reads TGCGCCAGCAGCCAAGAATTCCCTATTCGTCCGTTCTTC.

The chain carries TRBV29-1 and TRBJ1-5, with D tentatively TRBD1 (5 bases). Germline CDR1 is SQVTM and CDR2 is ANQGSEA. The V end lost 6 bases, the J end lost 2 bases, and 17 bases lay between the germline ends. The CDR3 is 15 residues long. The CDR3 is CSVNQGPGGNQPQHF. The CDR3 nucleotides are TGCAGCGTCAACCAGGGCCCGGGGGGCAATCAGCCCCAGCATTTT.

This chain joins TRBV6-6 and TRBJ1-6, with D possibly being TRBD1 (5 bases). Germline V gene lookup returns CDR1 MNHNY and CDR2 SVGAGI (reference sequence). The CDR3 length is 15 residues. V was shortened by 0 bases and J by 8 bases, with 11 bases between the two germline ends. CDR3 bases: TGTGCCAGCAGTTACTCGGGAGGGGAAGATTCACCCCTCCACTTT. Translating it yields CASSYSGGEDSPLHF.

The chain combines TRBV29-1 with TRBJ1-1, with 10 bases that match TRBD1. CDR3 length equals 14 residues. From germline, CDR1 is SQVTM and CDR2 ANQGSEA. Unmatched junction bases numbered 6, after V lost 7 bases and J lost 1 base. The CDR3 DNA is TGCAGCGCTCATCGGGACAGGGGGAACACTGAAGCTTTCTTT. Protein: CSAHRDRGNTEAFF.

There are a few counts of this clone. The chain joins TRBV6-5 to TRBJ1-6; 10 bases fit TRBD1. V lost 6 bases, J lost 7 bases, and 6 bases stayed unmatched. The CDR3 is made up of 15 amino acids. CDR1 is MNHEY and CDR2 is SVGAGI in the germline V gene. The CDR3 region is CASSFKTGGNSPLHF. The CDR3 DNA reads TGTGCCAGCAGCTTTAAGACAGGGGGCAATTCACCCCTCCACTTT.

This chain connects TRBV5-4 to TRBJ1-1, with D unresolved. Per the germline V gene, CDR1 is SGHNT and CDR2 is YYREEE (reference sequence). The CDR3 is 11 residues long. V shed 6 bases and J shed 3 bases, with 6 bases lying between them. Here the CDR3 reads CASTSDTEAFF. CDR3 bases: TGTGCCAGCACTTCGGACACTGAAGCTTTCTTT. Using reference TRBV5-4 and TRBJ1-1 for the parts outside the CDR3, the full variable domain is ETGVTQSPTHLIKTRGQQVTLRCSSQSGHNTVSWYQQALGQGPQFIFQYYREEENGRGNFPPRFSGLQFPNYSSELNVNALELDDSALYLCASTSDTEAFFGQGTRLTVV.

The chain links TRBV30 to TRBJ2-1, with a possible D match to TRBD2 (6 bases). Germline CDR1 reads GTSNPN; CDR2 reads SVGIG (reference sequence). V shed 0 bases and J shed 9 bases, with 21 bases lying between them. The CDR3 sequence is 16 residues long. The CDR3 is CAWSVAGTIRETEQFF. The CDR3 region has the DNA TGTGCCTGGAGTGTAGCCGGTACGATACGGGAGACTGAGCAGTTCTTC.

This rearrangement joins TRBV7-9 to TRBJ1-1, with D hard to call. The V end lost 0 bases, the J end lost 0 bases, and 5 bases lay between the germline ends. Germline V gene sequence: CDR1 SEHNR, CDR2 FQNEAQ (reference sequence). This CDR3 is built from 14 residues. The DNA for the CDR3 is TGTGCCAGCAGCTTAGCGGTCCTGAACACTGAAGCTTTCTTT. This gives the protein CASSLAVLNTEAFF.

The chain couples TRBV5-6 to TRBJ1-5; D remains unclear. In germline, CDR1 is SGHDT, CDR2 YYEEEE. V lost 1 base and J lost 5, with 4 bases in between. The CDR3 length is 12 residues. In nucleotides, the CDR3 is TGTGCCAGCAGCTTGTTGGATCAGCCCCAGCATTTT. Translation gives CASSLLDQPQHF.

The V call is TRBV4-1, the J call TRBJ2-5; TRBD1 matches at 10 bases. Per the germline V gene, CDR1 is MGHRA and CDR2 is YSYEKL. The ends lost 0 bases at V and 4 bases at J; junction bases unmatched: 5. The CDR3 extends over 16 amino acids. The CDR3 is CASSQDKGTGAETQYF. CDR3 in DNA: TGCGCCAGCAGCCAAGATAAGGGGACAGGGGCAGAGACCCAGTACTTC.

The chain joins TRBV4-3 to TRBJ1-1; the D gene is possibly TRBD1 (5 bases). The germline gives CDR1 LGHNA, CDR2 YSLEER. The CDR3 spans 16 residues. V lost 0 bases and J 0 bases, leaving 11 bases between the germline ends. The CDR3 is CASSQDGWGMNTEAFF. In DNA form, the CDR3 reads TGCGCCAGCAGCCAAGATGGTTGGGGGATGAACACTGAAGCTTTCTTT.